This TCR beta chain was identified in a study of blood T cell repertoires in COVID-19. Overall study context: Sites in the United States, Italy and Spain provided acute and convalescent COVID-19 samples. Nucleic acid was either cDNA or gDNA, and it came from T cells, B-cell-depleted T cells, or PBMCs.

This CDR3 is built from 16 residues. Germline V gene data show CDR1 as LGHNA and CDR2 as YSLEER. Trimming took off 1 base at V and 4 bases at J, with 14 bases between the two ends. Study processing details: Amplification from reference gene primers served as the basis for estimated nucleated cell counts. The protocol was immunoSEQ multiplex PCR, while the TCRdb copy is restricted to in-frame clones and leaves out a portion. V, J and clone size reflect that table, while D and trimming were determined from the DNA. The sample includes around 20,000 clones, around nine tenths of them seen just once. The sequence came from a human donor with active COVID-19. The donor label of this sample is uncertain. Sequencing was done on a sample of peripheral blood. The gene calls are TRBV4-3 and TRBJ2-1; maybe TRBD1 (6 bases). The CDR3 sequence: CASSQGGLGVYNEQFF. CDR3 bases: TGCGCCAGCAGCCAAGGGGGGCTTGGGGTTTACAATGAGCAGTTCTTC.